This T cell receptor beta chain appears in the sequencing data of a study of CD8 T cells in ankylosing spondylitis. Trimming shortened V by 5 bases and J by 6 bases, and 12 bases separated the two germline ends. The CDR3 totals 13 residues. Germline CDR1 and CDR2: SGHNT and YENEEA. This clonotype was detected many times. Libraries for TCR beta were made by quantitative 5'-RACE with molecular barcodes. TCRdb re-called the 5' RACE reads through MiXCR, storing one row per CDR3 protein. The sample carries about 250,000 distinct CDR3 sequences, under 12% recorded once. Sequenced: blood, either unsorted or a sorted T cell fraction (not recorded which). This clonotype was obtained from a male donor with ankylosing spondylitis or in good health (not recorded which). This chain uses TRBV11-3 with TRBJ2-3; D perhaps matches TRBD1 (5 bases). CDR3 DNA: TGTGCCAGCAGCCGTACCAACAGGGATACGCAGTATTTT. Its protein product is CASSRTNRDTQYF.